Listed here are 3 T cell receptor beta chains from one sample, sequenced in a study of early T cells in non-severe SARS-CoV-2 infection. From the 5' RACE reads, TCRdb called clonotypes with MiXCR, one entry per CDR3 protein. The data hold approximately 70,000 distinct CDR3 sequences, with around 10% observed a single time. The sample was whole blood, taken at baseline. The receptor source for this set is an adult who was a healthcare worker with PCR-confirmed SARS-CoV-2 infection or an uninfected control (not recorded which).

At least ten counts were recorded for this clonotype. The chain carries TRBV7-8 and TRBJ1-2; no firm D call. Trimming removed 5 bases from V and 4 bases from J, with 11 bases in between. This CDR3 contains 13 residues. CDR1 and CDR2 from the germline V gene are SGHVS and FQNEAQ. The DNA for the CDR3 is TGTGCCAGCAGCCTTCCTATGGGCTATGGCTACACCTTC. Its translation: CASSLPMGYGYTF.

The CDR3 DNA follows: TGCGCCAGCAGCTTGGGGCCGGGACCCCTGGAGACCCAGTACTTC. It yields the protein CASSLGPGPLETQYF. V gene TRBV5-1 combines with J gene TRBJ2-5, with D perhaps being TRBD1 or TRBD2 (5 bases each). Trimming removed 0 bases from V and 5 bases from J, with 14 bases in between. This CDR3 region has 15 residues. In germline, CDR1 is SGHRS, CDR2 YFSETQ.

V and J are TRBV6-4 and TRBJ2-7, with 10 bases identical to TRBD1. Germline-derived CDR1 and CDR2 are MRHNA and SNTAGT. CDR3 length equals 12 residues. J was trimmed by 3 bases and V by 11 bases; bases with no gene match: 4. CDR3 sequence: CACRDRGYEQYF. The CDR3 DNA sequence: TGTGCCTGCCGGGACAGGGGCTACGAGCAGTACTTC.